The rows below give T cell receptor beta chains drawn from one sample of a study of T cell repertoires in cytomegalovirus infection. Each CDR3 protein gets one entry after TCRdb re-called the reads with MiXCR. The sample includes a few hundred thousand distinct CDR3 sequences, over 35% of them seen just once. The antigens these receptors bind are not known. Sample: cultured PBMCs, taken from culture after CMV antigen stimulation. The receptors were gathered from a human donor in good health (CMV status not recorded). Some clones in this sample may be carry-over from other donors' samples. The CDR3 runs from the conserved cysteine through the conserved F or W. The order of the fields is D gene, V gene, clone size, J gene, CDR3 DNA, CDR3 protein. A D gene is named only where the DNA matches it firmly. Not all rows give a size; the values are once, few, many and, for expanded clones, a class.

-	TRBV7-2	-	TRBJ2-1	TGTGCCAGCAGCAACGGGGTCCCCGTTTACAATGAGCAGTTCTTC	CASSNGVPVYNEQFF
TRBD2	TRBV20-1	-	TRBJ2-5	TGCAGTGCTACACCAGGACTAGCGGAGTACTTC	CSATPGLAEYF
TRBD2	TRBV6-1	-	TRBJ2-1	TGTGCCAGCAGTCCTCTCGAAGCGGGGGGGCGCGTTGAGCAGTTCTTC	CASSPLEAGGRVEQFF
-	TRBV12-3/TRBV12-4	few	TRBJ2-5	TGTGCCAGCAGATCCGGAGTCGGGACCCAGTACTTC	CASRSGVGTQYF
-	TRBV7-9	-	TRBJ1-2	TGTGCCAGCAGCCGTTCCTGGACGGATACTAACTATGGCTACACCTTC	CASSRSWTDTNYGYTF
TRBD1	TRBV7-2	-	TRBJ2-3	TGTGCCAGCAGCTTAGCTCATCTAAGGGGGCTAACCAGCACAGATACGCAGTATTTT	CASSLAHLRGLTSTDTQYF
-	TRBV19	-	TRBJ2-2	TGTGCCAGTAGTTCCCCCTACCGTGATAGGGGGGCGGGGGAGCTGTTTTTT	CASSSPYRDRGAGELFF
-	TRBV4-1	-	TRBJ2-7	TGCGCCAGCAGCCCAACAGTGAAGTCCTACGAGCAGTACTTC	CASSPTVKSYEQYF
-	TRBV7-2	-	TRBJ2-1	TGTGCCAGCCTACCAATGGGGCTTGGGGATGAGCAGTTCTTC	CASLPMGLGDEQFF
-	TRBV20-1	-	TRBJ2-1	TGCAGTGCTAGCATGGCCTCCGTTAACAATGAGCAGTTCTTC	CSASMASVNNEQFF
TRBD2	TRBV6-4	-	TRBJ2-7	TGTGCCAGCAGTGATCGGGGGACTAAAGACGCCCCCTACGAGCAGTACTTC	CASSDRGTKDAPYEQYF
-	TRBV12-3/TRBV12-4	-	TRBJ1-4	TGTGCCAGCAGTTTAGCCGCAGGGCCTTCTGAAAAACTGTTTTTT	CASSLAAGPSEKLFF
TRBD1	TRBV7-2	few	TRBJ1-2	TGTGCCAGCAGCTTAGCGGGGACAGTTGGCTACACCTTC	CASSLAGTVGYTF
-	TRBV7-2	many	TRBJ2-1	TGTGCCAGCAGCTCGGAATACAATGAGCAGTTCTTC	CASSSEYNEQFF
-	TRBV7-2	-	TRBJ1-5	TGTGCCAGCAGTGGCCTTAATCAGCCCCAGCATTTT	CASSGLNQPQHF
TRBD1	TRBV7-6	-	TRBJ2-2	TGTGCCAGCAGCTTCCCCCGGGACAGATCGAACACCGGGGAGCTGTTTTTT	CASSFPRDRSNTGELFF
TRBD1	TRBV7-9	-	TRBJ2-3	TGTGCCAGCAACTCGAGGGGGCTGGTAGATACGCAGTATTTT	CASNSRGLVDTQYF
TRBD2	TRBV19	-	TRBJ2-7	TGTGCCAGTAGTCCGCGTAACGGGAGGGGATACGAGCAGTACTTC	CASSPRNGRGYEQYF
TRBD2	TRBV7-2	-	TRBJ2-3	TGTGCCAGCAGCTCTAGCGGGGGGGTGGCAGATACGCAGTATTTT	CASSSSGGVADTQYF
-	TRBV7-4	-	TRBJ2-3	TGTGCCAGCTCTTCCCGGTGGGAGGAAGATACGCAGTATTTT	CASSSRWEEDTQYF